This T cell receptor (beta chain) was recorded in a study of blood T cell repertoires in COVID-19. Study information: COVID-19 samples collected from the United States, Italy and Spain covered acute and convalescent phases.

CDR3 length equals 14 residues. Germline CDR1 LGHDT, CDR2 YNNKEL (reference sequence). Trimming cost V 0 bases and J 4 bases, with 9 bases left between them. The protocol was immunoSEQ multiplex PCR, while the TCRdb copy is restricted to in-frame clones and leaves out a portion. This table holds hundreds of thousands of clones, 80% to 85% found once. This receptor was obtained from a man between 40 and 49 years old who had been exposed to COVID-19. Sequenced: PBMCs or T cells enriched from blood (not recorded which). The V call is TRBV3-1 (or the pseudogene TRBV3-2), the J call TRBJ1-1; D unclear. CDR3 region: CASSQEAKTTEAFF. DNA for the CDR3: TGTGCCAGCAGCCAAGAGGCAAAAACCACTGAAGCTTTCTTT.